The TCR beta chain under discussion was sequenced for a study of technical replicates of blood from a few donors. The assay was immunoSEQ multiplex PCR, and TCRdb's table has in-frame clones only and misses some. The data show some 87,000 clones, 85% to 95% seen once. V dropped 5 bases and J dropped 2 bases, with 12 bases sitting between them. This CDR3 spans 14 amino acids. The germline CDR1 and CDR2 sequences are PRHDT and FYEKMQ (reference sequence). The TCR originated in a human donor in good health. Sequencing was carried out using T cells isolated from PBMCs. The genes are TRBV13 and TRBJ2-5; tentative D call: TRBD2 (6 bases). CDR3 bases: TGTGCCAGCAGCCAGCGCGGGGCTCAAGAGACCCAGTACTTC. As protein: CASSQRGAQETQYF.